Below, 15 T cell receptor beta chains from the same sample are listed, as sequenced in a study of neurological immune-mediated disorders. A single record per CDR3 protein comes from TCRdb applying MiXCR to the 5' RACE reads. The sample holds more than 15,000 distinct CDR3 sequences; about 10% are singletons and the top ten take 25% to 30%. The sample consisted of CD8+ T cells from blood. The receptors were sampled from a woman in her 50s in good health.

The chain has TRBV4-1 and TRBJ2-5; the D gene is possibly TRBD1 (5 bases). Germline values: CDR1 MGHRA, CDR2 YSYEKL. The length of the CDR3 is 15 residues. V was pared by 2 bases and J by 4 bases, with 14 bases between. CDR3 protein: CASSQRGGSGETQYF. As DNA, the CDR3 is TGCGCCAGCAGCCAAAGGGGCGGTTCGGGAGAGACCCAGTACTTC.

This clonotype has a count of ten or more. This rearrangement joins TRBV28 to TRBJ1-2, with a possible D match to TRBD1 (5 bases). The CDR3 has 12 residues. Germline CDR1 is MDHEN and CDR2 is SYDVKM. The V gene lost 10 bases and the J gene lost 5 bases, with 14 bases spanning the gap. CDR3 protein: CAIDTQGYGYTF. In nucleotides, the CDR3 is TGTGCCATTGATACCCAGGGTTATGGCTACACCTTC.

The sample holds many counts of this clonotype. The rearrangement joins TRBV6-5 to TRBJ2-3; unclear D gene. The germline V and J ends were trimmed by 6 bases and 2 bases, with 9 bases remaining between them. Germline CDR1 reads MNHEY; CDR2 reads SVGAGI. The CDR3 has 13 residues. DNA of the CDR3: TGTGCCAGCAGCCTAGTCAACACAGATACGCAGTATTTT. This translates into CASSLVNTDTQYF.

This clonotype was counted ten times or more. The chain combines TRBV5-1 with TRBJ2-5; 7 bases fit TRBD1. The trim removed 4 bases at V and 1 base at J, leaving 4 bases unmatched. Germline V gene lookup returns CDR1 SGHRS and CDR2 YFSETQ. CDR3 size: 14 residues. The CDR3 sequence is CASSPWDSQETQYF. The CDR3 region has the DNA TGCGCCAGCAGCCCCTGGGACAGCCAAGAGACCCAGTACTTC.

This clonotype was found a few times. The genes are TRBV12-3 or TRBV12-4 and TRBJ2-3; D tentatively reads TRBD1 or TRBD2 (6 bases each). CDR3 length: 20 amino acids. Trimming took 3 bases from V and 2 from J, leaving 27 bases between them. The CDR3 is CASSFVAGDRGVGSTDTQYF. The CDR3 DNA follows: TGTGCCAGCAGTTTTGTCGCAGGGGATAGGGGGGTGGGGTCCACAGATACGCAGTATTTT.

In this sample, this clonotype turned up a few times. The rearrangement links TRBV10-3 to TRBJ1-3, with D perhaps TRBD1 (5 bases). V shed 10 bases and J shed 2 bases, with 12 bases lying between them. Germline assignment: CDR1 ENHRY and CDR2 SYGVKD. The CDR3 spans 13 residues. The CDR3 spells CANREGAGNTIYF. The CDR3 region has the DNA TGTGCCAACCGGGAAGGGGCTGGAAACACCATATATTTT.

This clonotype was seen at least ten times. The gene calls are TRBV29-1 and TRBJ2-2, with 11 positions matching TRBD2. Germline V lookup: CDR1 SQVTM, CDR2 ANQGSEA. This CDR3 is 13 amino acids long. V gave up 7 bases and J gave up 2 bases; unmatched junction bases: 0. CDR3 nucleotides: TGCAGCGGACTAGCGGGAAACACCGGGGAGCTGTTTTTT. It yields the protein CSGLAGNTGELFF.

This clonotype appeared many times. The rearrangement links TRBV29-1 to TRBJ2-7, with 7 nucleotides matching TRBD1. Germline-derived CDR1 and CDR2 are SQVTM and ANQGSEA. The CDR3 has 12 residues. V trimming: 3 bases; J trimming: 3 bases; junction bases outside the gene matches: 2. In DNA, the CDR3 is TGCAGCGTTGAGAACAGGGGCTACGAGCAGTACTTC. Encoded protein: CSVENRGYEQYF.

This clonotype was recorded many times. The V gene is TRBV7-2, the J gene TRBJ2-7, with unresolved D. V shed 1 base and J shed 3 bases, with 10 bases lying between them. This CDR3 region has 14 residues. Germline-derived CDR1 and CDR2 are SGHTA and FQGNSA. This chain's CDR3 is CASSLGRTGYEQYF. The CDR3 coding sequence is TGTGCCAGCAGCTTAGGGCGGACCGGCTACGAGCAGTACTTC. The full variable domain, completed using reference TRBV7-2 and TRBJ2-7, is GAGVSQSPSNKVTEKGKDVELRCDPISGHTALYWYRQSLGQGLEFLIYFQGNSAPDKSGLPSDRFSAERTGGSVSTLTIQRTQQEDSAVYLCASSLGRTGYEQYFGPGTRLTVT.

This clonotype is judged medium-sized. The J gene is TRBJ2-2, the V gene TRBV7-9, with no clear D. The CDR3 covers 13 residues. Germline values: CDR1 SEHNR, CDR2 FQNEAQ (reference sequence). Deletions cut 3 bases from V and 1 base from J, with 3 bases between. The CDR3 bases are TGTGCCAGCAGCTTTGTGAACACCGGGGAGCTGTTTTTT. As protein: CASSFVNTGELFF. Full variable domain (missing parts from reference TRBV7-9 and TRBJ2-2): DTGVSQNPRHKITKRGQNVTFRCDPISEHNRLYWYRQTLGQGPEFLTYFQNEAQLEKSRLLSDRFSAERPKGSFSTLEIQRTEQGDSAMYLCASSFVNTGELFFGEGSRLTVL.

This clonotype has ten or more counts. V usage is TRBV6-1 and J usage is TRBJ2-7; a weak D match, TRBD1 (6 bases). V was trimmed by 6 bases and J by 5 bases, leaving 23 bases between them. Per germline, CDR1 MNHNS and CDR2 SASEGT. This CDR3 contains 16 residues. CDR3 DNA: TGTGCCAGCAGGATCGTTGGGGGCCCGTCTTGGAACGAGCAGTACTTC. Residues: CASRIVGGPSWNEQYF.

This clonotype has ten or more counts. The genes are TRBV27 and TRBJ2-7; D might be TRBD2 (5 bases). V lost 3 bases, J lost 2 bases, and 11 bases lay in between. The CDR3 totals 14 residues. Germline loops: CDR1 MNHEY, CDR2 SMNVEV (reference sequence). CDR3 sequence: CASSLTRTAYEQYF. The CDR3 nucleotides read TGTGCCAGCAGTTTGACACGGACTGCCTACGAGCAGTACTTC.

This clonotype was counted at least ten times. The chain recombines TRBV6-6 with TRBJ1-2; tentative D call: TRBD1 (5 bases). CDR3 length equals 11 residues. Per the germline V gene, CDR1 is MNHNY and CDR2 is SVGAGI (reference sequence). The ends were cut back, 7 bases at V and 6 bases at J, with 9 bases in the middle. The CDR3 region has the DNA TGTGCCAGCACTGGGGGGAATGGCTACACCTTC. This sequence encodes CASTGGNGYTF.

Many counts were recorded for this clonotype. This chain connects TRBV7-9 to TRBJ2-7; possible D gene TRBD1, 5 bases. V lost 4 bases and J 7 bases, leaving 17 bases between the germline ends. The CDR3 sequence is 14 residues long. Germline V gene data show CDR1 as SEHNR and CDR2 as FQNEAQ (reference sequence). CDR3 nucleotides: TGTGCCAGCAGCTCCCCCACCAGGGTACAGGAGCAGTACTTC. It is translated as CASSSPTRVQEQYF.

At least ten counts were recorded for this clonotype. The chain uses TRBV10-3 and TRBJ2-2; TRBD1 is a possible D gene (5 bases). Germline V gives CDR1 ENHRY, CDR2 SYGVKD. This CDR3 has 17 amino acids. Trimming left V 7 bases short and J 1 base short, with 19 bases between. The CDR3 reads CAIMDSSQGLNTGELFF. The CDR3 DNA reads TGTGCCATCATGGATTCGTCGCAGGGCCTGAACACCGGGGAGCTGTTTTTT.